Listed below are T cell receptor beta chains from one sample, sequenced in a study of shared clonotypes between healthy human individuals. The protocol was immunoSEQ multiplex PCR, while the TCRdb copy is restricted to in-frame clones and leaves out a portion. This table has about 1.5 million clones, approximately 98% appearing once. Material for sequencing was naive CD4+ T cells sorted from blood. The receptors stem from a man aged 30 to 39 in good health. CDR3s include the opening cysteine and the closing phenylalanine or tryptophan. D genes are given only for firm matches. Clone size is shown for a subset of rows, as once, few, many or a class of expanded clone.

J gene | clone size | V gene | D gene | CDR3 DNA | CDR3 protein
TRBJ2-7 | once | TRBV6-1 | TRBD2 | TGTGCCAGCAGCCCACTATCGAGCGGGAGACGGAAGCAGTACTTC | CASSPLSSGRRKQYF
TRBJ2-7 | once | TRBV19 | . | TGTGCCAGTAGTGTGAACCGGGTTCTGGGGAACGAGCAGTACTTC | CASSVNRVLGNEQYF
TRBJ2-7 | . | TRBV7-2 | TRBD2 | TGTGCCAGCAGCGAAAGACTAGCGGGAGGGCCATACGAGCAGTACTTC | CASSERLAGGPYEQYF
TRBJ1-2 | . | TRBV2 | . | TGTGCCAGCGGCCCCCGCAAAGAAGCTTATGGCTACACCTTC | CASGPRKEAYGYTF
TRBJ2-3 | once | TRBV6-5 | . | TGTGCCAGCAGTTACGTCCCAGGGGTTGGGCGAGATACGCAGTATTTT | CASSYVPGVGRDTQYF
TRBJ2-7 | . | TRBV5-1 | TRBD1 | TGCGCCAGCAGCCTCGGGACAGGGACGTACGAGCAGTACTTC | CASSLGTGTYEQYF
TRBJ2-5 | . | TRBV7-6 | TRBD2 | TGTGCCAGCAGCTTAGGTGGAGCGGGAGCTCAAGAGACCCAGTACTTC | CASSLGGAGAQETQYF
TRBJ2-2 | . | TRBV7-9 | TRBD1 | TGTGCCAGCAGTACTAGACAGGGTACCGGGGAGCTGTTTTTT | CASSTRQGTGELFF
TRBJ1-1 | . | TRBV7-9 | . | TGTGCCAGCAGCTTAAAAGCTGAAGCTTTCTTT | CASSLKAEAFF
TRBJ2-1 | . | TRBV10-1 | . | TGCGCCAGCAGTGAGTCGGCAAAGGGGCAGTTCTTC | CASSESAKGQFF
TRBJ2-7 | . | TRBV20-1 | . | TGCAGTGCTAACACCGCCGACGAGCAGTACTTC | CSANTADEQYF
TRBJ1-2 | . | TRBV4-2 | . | TGTGCCAGCAGCCAAGAGGGGCGCGATGGCTACACCTTC | CASSQEGRDGYTF
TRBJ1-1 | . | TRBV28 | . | TGTGCCAGCAGTTTTCGCCCCTCTAGGTTCGGGGGCTGGGACACTGAAGCTTTCTTT | CASSFRPSRFGGWDTEAFF
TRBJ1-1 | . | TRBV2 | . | TGTGCCAGCACCCAAGCGGGGGAAGCTTTCTTT | CASTQAGEAFF
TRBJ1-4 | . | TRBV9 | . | TGTGCCAGCAGCGTAGCGGGAAGGTCGTCTGAAAAACTGTTTTTT | CASSVAGRSSEKLFF
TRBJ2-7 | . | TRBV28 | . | TGTGCCAGCAGCCAAGAGCTCGAGGGGTACCTCTACGAGCAGTACTTC | CASSQELEGYLYEQYF
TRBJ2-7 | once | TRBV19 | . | TGTGCCAGTAGTATATCAGTGGGGGATATTTACGAGCAGTACTTC | CASSISVGDIYEQYF
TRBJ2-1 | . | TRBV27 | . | TGTGCCAGTGCCTCGGAGCCGACAACCTACAATGAGCAGTTCTTC | CASASEPTTYNEQFF
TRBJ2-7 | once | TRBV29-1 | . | TGCAGCGAGCCAGGGTTCCACGAGCAGTACTTC | CSEPGFHEQYF
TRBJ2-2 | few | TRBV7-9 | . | TGTGCCAGCAGCCTTGCGGCTACCGGGGAGCTGTTTTTT | CASSLAATGELFF
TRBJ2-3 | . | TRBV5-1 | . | TGCGCCAGCAGCCCGGGTCACACAGATACGCAGTATTTT | CASSPGHTDTQYF
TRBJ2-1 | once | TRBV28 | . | TGTGCCAGCAGCCCGGGACGATATGATCAGTTCTTC | CASSPGRYDQFF
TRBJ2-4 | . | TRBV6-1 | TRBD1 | TGTGCCAGCAGCGGGACAGGAGCAAACATTCAGTACTTC | CASSGTGANIQYF
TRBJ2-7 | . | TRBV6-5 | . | TGTGCCAGCAGTTACTCATCACTAGTCCGATCCTACGAGCAGTACTTC | CASSYSSLVRSYEQYF
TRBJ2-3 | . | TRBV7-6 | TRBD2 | TGTGCCAGCAGCTTAACTAGCGACCCTCGCACAGATACGCAGTATTTT | CASSLTSDPRTDTQYF
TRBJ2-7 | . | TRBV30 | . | TGTGCCTGGATCAGACCCGGGCAGGGGACCTACGAGCAGTACTTC | CAWIRPGQGTYEQYF
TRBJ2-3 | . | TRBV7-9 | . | TGTGCCGGCAACAGGGACACAGATACGCAGTATTTT | CAGNRDTDTQYF
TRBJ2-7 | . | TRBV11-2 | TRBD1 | TGTGCCAGCAGCTCGATACAGGGGGCATCACACGAGCAGTACTTC | CASSSIQGASHEQYF
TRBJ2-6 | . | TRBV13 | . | TGTGCCAGCAGTCCAGGGCTCTCTGGGGCCAACGTCCTGACTTTC | CASSPGLSGANVLTF
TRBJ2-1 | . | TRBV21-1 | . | TGTGCCAGCAGCAATCCTCATGAGCAGTTCTTC | CASSNPHEQFF
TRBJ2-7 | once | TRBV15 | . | TGTGCCACCAGCAGAACAGGATACGAGCAGTACTTC | CATSRTGYEQYF
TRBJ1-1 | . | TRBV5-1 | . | TGCGCCAGCAGGAAGGTCGGGCAGGGTTTCACTGAAGCTTTCTTT | CASRKVGQGFTEAFF
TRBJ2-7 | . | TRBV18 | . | TGTGCCAGCTCACCAGGAACTGGGAGGTACGAGCAGTACTTC | CASSPGTGRYEQYF
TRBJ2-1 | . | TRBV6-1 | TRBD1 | TGTGCCAGCAGGCAGGGGGAAGACTATGAGCAGTTCTTC | CASRQGEDYEQFF
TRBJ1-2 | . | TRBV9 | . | TGTGCCAGCAGCGTAGGCCAGGGTCTTAACTATGGCTACACCTTC | CASSVGQGLNYGYTF
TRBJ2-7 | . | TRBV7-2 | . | TGTGCCAGCAGCTTAGTTACAGGATCCTACGAGCAGTACTTC | CASSLVTGSYEQYF
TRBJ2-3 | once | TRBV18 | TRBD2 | TGTGCCAGCTCACCATTATCCAGCGGGAGTCACGGGGGTACGCAGTATTTT | CASSPLSSGSHGGTQYF
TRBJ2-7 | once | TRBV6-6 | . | TGTGCCAGCAGCCCCAGGTCGGGAGCCTACGAGCAGTACTTC | CASSPRSGAYEQYF
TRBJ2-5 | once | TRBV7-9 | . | TGTGCCAGCAGCCCTGCATTAGGACACCGAGGGGAGACCCAGTACTTC | CASSPALGHRGETQYF
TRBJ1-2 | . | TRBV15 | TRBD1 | TGTGCCACCAGCAGCCGGGACAGGCGTCTCTATGGCTACACCTTC | CATSSRDRRLYGYTF
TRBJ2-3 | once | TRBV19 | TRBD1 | TGTGCCAGTAGTAGAAGACAGGGAACAGATACGCAGTATTTT | CASSRRQGTDTQYF
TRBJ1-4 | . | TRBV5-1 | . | TGCGCCAGCAGCTTGGTCGGTGGGGCTTATGAAAAACTGTTTTTT | CASSLVGGAYEKLFF
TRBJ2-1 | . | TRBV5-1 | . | TGCGCCAGCAGCTTGGTGGTCGGGAAGAATGAGCAGTTCTTC | CASSLVVGKNEQFF
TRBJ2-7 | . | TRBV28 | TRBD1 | TGTGCCAGCAGATCCCCACTCGGGACAGGGTACGAGCAGTACTTC | CASRSPLGTGYEQYF
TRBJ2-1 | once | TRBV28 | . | TGTGCCAGCAGTTCCGGGACATATTTGTTCTTC | CASSSGTYLFF
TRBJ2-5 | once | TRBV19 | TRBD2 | TGTGCCAGTAGTATACGTCGGGAGGCCCTCCCACAGACCCAGTACTTC | CASSIRREALPQTQYF
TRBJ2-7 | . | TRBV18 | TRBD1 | TGTGCCAGCTCACCGGACAGGAGAGGTTCCTACGAGCAGTACTTC | CASSPDRRGSYEQYF
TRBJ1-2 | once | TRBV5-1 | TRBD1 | TGCGCCAGCAGCCCGTCCGACAGGGGCCCCTATGGCTACACCTTC | CASSPSDRGPYGYTF
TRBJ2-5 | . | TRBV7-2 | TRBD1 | TGTGCCAGCGGGACCGACAGGGGGAGAGGGGAGACCCAGTACTTC | CASGTDRGRGETQYF